What follows are 7 T cell receptor beta chains derived from one specimen sequenced in a study of blood T cell repertoires in COVID-19. Clones were sequenced by immunoSEQ multiplex PCR, and TCRdb holds only the in-frame ones, with some missing. The sample contains under 350,000 clones, 86% of which appear only once. The sample taken for sequencing was PBMCs or T cells enriched from blood (not recorded which). The source is a woman under 30 who had recovered from COVID-19.

The chain carries TRBV27 and TRBJ1-5, with D unresolved. This CDR3 is 12 amino acids long. Germline values: CDR1 MNHEY, CDR2 SMNVEV (reference sequence). The germline V and J ends were trimmed by 3 bases and 5 bases, with 5 bases remaining between them. CDR3 amino acids: CASSFLDQPQHF. CDR3 bases: TGTGCCAGCAGTTTTCTTGATCAGCCCCAGCATTTT.

The V gene is TRBV30, the J gene TRBJ1-5; 7 bases align to TRBD1. The V gene's germline CDR1 is GTSNPN and CDR2 SVGIG (reference sequence). CDR3 length: 15 amino acids. Trimming took 2 bases from V and 3 from J; bases not matched to a gene: 7. CDR3 coding DNA: TGTGCCTGGAGTTACCGCAGGGGGTACAATCAGCCCCAGCATTTT. Translated, it gives CAWSYRRGYNQPQHF. The whole variable domain, filled in from reference TRBV30 and TRBJ1-5, reads SQTIHQWPATLVQPVGSPLSLECTVEGTSNPNLYWYRQAAGRGLQLLFYSVGIGQISSEVPQNLSASRPQDRQFILSSKKLLLSDSGFYLCAWSYRRGYNQPQHFGDGTRLSIL.

This rearrangement joins TRBV5-4 to TRBJ2-3; D unresolved. The germline V gene has CDR1 SGHNT and CDR2 YYREEE (reference sequence). The ends were cut back, 4 bases at V and 6 bases at J, with 12 bases in the middle. CDR3 length equals 13 residues. CDR3 sequence (DNA): TGTGCCAGCAGCCAAGAGCTACGGGATACGCAGTATTTT. Protein: CASSQELRDTQYF.

The chain joins TRBV19 to TRBJ2-1, with TRBD2 identical over 7 bases. CDR1 is LNHDA and CDR2 is SQIVND in the germline V gene (reference sequence). This CDR3 spans 14 amino acids. V was clipped by 6 bases and J by 7 bases; unmatched bases: 9. The CDR3 protein is CASSAGDLFNEQFF. CDR3 sequence (DNA): TGTGCCAGTAGCGCGGGAGACCTTTTTAATGAGCAGTTCTTC.

The rearrangement uses TRBV5-4 and TRBJ1-3; 11 nucleotides align to TRBD1. V gave up 0 bases and J gave up 4 bases; unmatched junction bases: 6. CDR1 is SGHNT, CDR2 YYREEE, per germline (reference sequence). This CDR3 has 17 residues. In DNA, the CDR3 is TGTGCCAGCAGCTTGGTCGGGGACAGGGGGATAGGAAACACCATATATTTT. Translated, it gives CASSLVGDRGIGNTIYF.

V gene TRBV28 combines with J gene TRBJ1-5, with TRBD1 identical over 11 bases. Germline CDR1 MDHEN, CDR2 SYDVKM. This CDR3 has 18 amino acids. Losses at the gene ends were 3 bases for V and 3 bases for J; bases not matched to a gene: 10. CDR3 in amino acids: CASSFRPTGQGANQPQHF. The CDR3 nucleotides read TGTGCCAGCAGTTTTCGCCCCACCGGACAGGGGGCCAATCAGCCCCAGCATTTT.

The gene calls are TRBV29-1 and TRBJ1-2; possible D gene TRBD1, 5 bases. CDR3 length: 11 residues. CDR1 is SQVTM, CDR2 ANQGSEA, per germline. V was pared by 6 bases and J by 6 bases, with 11 bases between. In DNA form, the CDR3 reads TGCAGCGTACCTGGGGGGGATGGCTACACCTTC. It is translated as CSVPGGDGYTF.